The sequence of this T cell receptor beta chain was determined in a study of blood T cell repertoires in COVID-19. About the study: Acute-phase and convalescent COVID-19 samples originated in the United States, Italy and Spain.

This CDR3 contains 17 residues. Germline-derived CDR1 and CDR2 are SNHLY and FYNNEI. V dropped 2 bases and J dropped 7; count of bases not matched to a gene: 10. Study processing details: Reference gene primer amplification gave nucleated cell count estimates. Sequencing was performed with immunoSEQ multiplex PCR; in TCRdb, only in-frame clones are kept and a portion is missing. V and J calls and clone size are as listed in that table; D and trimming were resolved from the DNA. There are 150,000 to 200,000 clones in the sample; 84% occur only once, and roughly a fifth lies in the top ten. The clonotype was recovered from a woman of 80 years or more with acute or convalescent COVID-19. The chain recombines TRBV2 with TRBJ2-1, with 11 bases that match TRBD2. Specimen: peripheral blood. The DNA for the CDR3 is TGTGCCAGCAGTGAAAACCGGGGACTAGCGGACAGAAATGAGCAGTTCTTC. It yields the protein CASSENRGLADRNEQFF.